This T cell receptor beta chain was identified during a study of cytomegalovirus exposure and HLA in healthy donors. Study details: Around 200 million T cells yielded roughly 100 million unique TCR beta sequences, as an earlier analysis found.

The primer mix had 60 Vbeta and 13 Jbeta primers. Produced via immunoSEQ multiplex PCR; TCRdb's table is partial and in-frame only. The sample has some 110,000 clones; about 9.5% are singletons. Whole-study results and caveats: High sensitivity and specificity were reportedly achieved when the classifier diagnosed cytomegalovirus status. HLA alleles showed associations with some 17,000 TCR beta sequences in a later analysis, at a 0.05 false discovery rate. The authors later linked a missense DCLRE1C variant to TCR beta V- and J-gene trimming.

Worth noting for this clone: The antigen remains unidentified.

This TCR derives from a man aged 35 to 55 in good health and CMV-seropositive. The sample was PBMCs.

CDR3 sequence: CASSPRTGKSRNTIYF. The CDR3 DNA reads as TGTGCCAGCAGTCCCAGGACAGGGAAGAGCCGAAACACCATATATTTT. The V and J genes are TRBV28 and TRBJ1-3, with 8 nucleotides matching TRBD1. Germline values: CDR1 MDHEN, CDR2 SYDVKM. The CDR3 is 16 residues long. Trimming at V came to 5 bases and at J to 5 bases, leaving 11 bases not matched to a gene.